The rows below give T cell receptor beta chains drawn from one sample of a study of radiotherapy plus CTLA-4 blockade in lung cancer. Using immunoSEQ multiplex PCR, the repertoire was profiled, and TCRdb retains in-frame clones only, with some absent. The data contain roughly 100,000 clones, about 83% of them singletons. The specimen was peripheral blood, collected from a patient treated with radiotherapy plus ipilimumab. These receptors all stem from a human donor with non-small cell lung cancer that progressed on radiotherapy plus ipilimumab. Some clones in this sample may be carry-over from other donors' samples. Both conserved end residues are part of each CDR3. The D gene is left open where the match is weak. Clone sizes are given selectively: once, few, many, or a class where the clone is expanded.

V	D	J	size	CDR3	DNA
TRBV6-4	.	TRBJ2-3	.	CASSPTSRDTQYF	TGTGCCAGCAGCCCCACTAGCAGAGATACGCAGTATTTT
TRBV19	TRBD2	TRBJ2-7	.	CASSISARGGPYEQYF	TGTGCCAGTAGTATCTCGGCCCGGGGGGGTCCCTACGAGCAGTACTTC
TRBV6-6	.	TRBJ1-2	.	CASSYSGAGGYTF	TGTGCCAGCAGTTACTCTGGGGCGGGTGGCTACACCTTC
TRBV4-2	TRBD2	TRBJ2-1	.	CASSQPSGGVTNEQFF	TGTGCCAGCAGCCAACCTAGCGGGGGGGTTACGAATGAGCAGTTCTTC
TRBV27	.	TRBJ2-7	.	CASSRQRLNEQYF	TGTGCCAGCAGTCGGCAGAGGTTAAACGAGCAGTACTTC
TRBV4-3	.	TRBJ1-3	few	CASSQEAKSSGNTIYF	TGCGCCAGCAGCCAAGAGGCCAAGAGCTCTGGAAACACCATATATTTT
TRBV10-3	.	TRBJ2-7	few	CAISGEYEQYF	TGTGCCATCAGCGGCGAATACGAGCAGTACTTC
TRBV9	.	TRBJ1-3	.	CASTLGPISDTIYF	TGTGCCAGCACCCTGGGGCCGATTTCAGACACCATATATTTT
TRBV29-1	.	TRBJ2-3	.	CSVAAGTQLGDTQYF	TGCAGCGTAGCCGCCGGGACCCAGCTGGGAGATACGCAGTATTTT
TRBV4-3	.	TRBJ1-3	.	CASSQSVGRGNTIYF	TGCGCCAGCAGCCAATCTGTTGGTAGGGGAAACACCATATATTTT
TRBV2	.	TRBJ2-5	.	CASRDLKETQYF	TGTGCCAGCAGGGACTTAAAAGAGACCCAGTACTTC
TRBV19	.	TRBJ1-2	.	CASTFSEGNYGYTF	TGTGCCAGTACTTTCTCAGAGGGGAACTATGGCTACACCTTC
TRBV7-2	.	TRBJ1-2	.	CASGNFGYGYTF	TGTGCCAGCGGGAATTTTGGCTATGGCTACACCTTC
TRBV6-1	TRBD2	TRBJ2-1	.	CASSAGLAGFHEQFF	TGTGCCAGCAGTGCGGGACTAGCGGGGTTCCATGAGCAGTTCTTC
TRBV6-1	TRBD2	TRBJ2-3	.	CASSGSGGRIDTQYF	TGTGCCAGCAGTGGTAGCGGGGGGCGTATTGATACGCAGTATTTT